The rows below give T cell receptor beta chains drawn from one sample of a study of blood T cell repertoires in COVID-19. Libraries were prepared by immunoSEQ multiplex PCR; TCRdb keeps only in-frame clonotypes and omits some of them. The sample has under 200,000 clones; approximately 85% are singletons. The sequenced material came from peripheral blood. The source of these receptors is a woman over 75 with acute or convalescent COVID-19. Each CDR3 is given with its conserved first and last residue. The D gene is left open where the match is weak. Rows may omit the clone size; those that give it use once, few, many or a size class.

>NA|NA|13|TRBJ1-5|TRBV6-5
CASTGHINQPQHF
TGTGCCAGTACGGGACACATCAATCAGCCCCAGCATTTT
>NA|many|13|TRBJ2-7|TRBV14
CASSHSRRAKQYF
TGTGCCAGCAGCCACTCCAGGAGGGCGAAGCAGTACTTC
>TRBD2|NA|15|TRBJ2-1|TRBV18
CASSRRGTSYNEQFF
TGTGCCAGCTCCCGCCGGGGGACTAGCTACAATGAGCAGTTCTTC
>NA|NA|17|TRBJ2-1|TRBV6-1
CASSETALRENNNEQFF
TGTGCCAGCAGTGAAACCGCTTTGAGGGAGAATAACAATGAGCAGTTCTTC
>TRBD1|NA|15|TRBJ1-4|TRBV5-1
CASSVTGGRNEKLFF
TGCGCCAGCAGCGTAACAGGGGGCCGTAATGAAAAACTGTTTTTT
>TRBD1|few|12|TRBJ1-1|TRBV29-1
CSGRDRNTEAFF
TGCAGCGGCCGGGACAGGAACACTGAAGCTTTCTTT
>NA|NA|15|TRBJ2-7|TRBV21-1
CASGPGTPSSYEQYF
TGTGCCAGCGGCCCAGGCACGCCCTCCTCCTACGAGCAGTACTTC
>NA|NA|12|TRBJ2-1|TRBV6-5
CATGRSGNEQFF
TGTGCTACGGGGAGGTCGGGGAATGAGCAGTTCTTC
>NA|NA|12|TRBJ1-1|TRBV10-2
CASRGRRIEAFF
TGCGCCAGCAGAGGGAGGCGGATTGAAGCTTTCTTT
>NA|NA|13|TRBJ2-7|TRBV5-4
CASTGLQDREQYF
TGTGCCAGCACCGGACTCCAGGACCGTGAGCAGTACTTC
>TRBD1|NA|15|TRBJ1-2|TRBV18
CASSPQGRGGYGYTF
TGTGCCAGCTCCCCACAGGGGAGGGGAGGCTATGGCTACACCTTC
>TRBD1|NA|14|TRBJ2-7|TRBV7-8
CASSYRTGDDEQYF
TGTGCCAGCAGCTATCGGACAGGGGACGACGAGCAGTACTTC
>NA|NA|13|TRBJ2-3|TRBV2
CASTGLWADTQYF
TGTGCCAGCACCGGGTTATGGGCAGATACGCAGTATTTT
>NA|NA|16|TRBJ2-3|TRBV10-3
CAITAGTLSSTDTQYF
TGTGCCATCACTGCCGGGACTTTGAGCAGCACAGATACGCAGTATTTT
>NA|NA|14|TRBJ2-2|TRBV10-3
CAIKGEGNVGELFF
TGTGCCATCAAGGGGGAAGGGAATGTCGGGGAGCTGTTTTTT
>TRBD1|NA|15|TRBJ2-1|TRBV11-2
CASGDRAKSYNEQFF
TGTGCCAGCGGCGACAGGGCAAAATCCTACAATGAGCAGTTCTTC
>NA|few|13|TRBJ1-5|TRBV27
CASRFRGGQPQHF
TGTGCCAGCCGCTTCAGGGGTGGTCAGCCCCAGCATTTT
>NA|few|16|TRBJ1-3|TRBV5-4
CASSLAGGSLGNTIYF
TGTGCCAGCAGCTTGGCCGGAGGGAGTCTTGGAAACACCATATATTTT
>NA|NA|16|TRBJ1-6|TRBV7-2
CASSIQGRGGNSPLHF
TGTGCCAGCAGTATTCAGGGGAGGGGTGGAAATTCACCCCTCCACTTT
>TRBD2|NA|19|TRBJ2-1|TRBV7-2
CASSLGGLAGGWSYNEQFF
TGTGCCAGCAGCTTAGGGGGACTAGCGGGAGGGTGGTCCTACAATGAGCAGTTCTTC
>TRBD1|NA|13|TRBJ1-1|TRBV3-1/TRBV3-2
CASSPGQWAWLIF
TGTGCCAGCAGCCCGGGACAGTGGGCTTGGTTGATCTTT
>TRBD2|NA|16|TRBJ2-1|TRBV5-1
CASSLEVAGSYNEQFF
TGCGCCAGCAGCTTGGAGGTAGCGGGGTCCTACAATGAGCAGTTCTTC
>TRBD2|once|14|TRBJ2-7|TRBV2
CASDSGRPSYEQYF
TGTGCCAGCGATAGCGGGAGGCCCTCCTACGAGCAGTACTTC
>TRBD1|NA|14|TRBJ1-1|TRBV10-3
CAISLQGMNTEAFF
TGTGCCATCAGTCTACAGGGGATGAACACTGAAGCTTTCTTT
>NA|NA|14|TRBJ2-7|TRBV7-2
CASSLSRSSYEQYF
TGTGCCAGCAGTCTTAGCCGGAGCTCCTACGAGCAGTACTTC
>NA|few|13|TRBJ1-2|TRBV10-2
CASRAVDRYGYTF
TGCGCCAGCAGGGCGGTGGACAGATATGGCTACACCTTC
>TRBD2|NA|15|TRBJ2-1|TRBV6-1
CASSEIGRAYNEQFF
TGTGCCAGCAGTGAAATCGGGAGGGCGTACAATGAGCAGTTCTTC
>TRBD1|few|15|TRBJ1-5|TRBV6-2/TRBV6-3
CASSRQGAGDQPQHF
TGTGCCAGCAGCCGACAGGGGGCAGGAGATCAGCCCCAGCATTTT
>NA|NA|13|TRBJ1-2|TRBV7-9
CASSLQGNYGYTF
TGTGCCAGCAGCTTGCAGGGGAACTATGGCTACACCTTC
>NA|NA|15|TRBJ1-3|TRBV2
CASSAGQISGNTIYF
TGTGCCAGCAGCGCTGGACAGATATCTGGAAACACCATATATTTT
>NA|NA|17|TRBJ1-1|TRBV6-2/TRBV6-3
CASSGGARHSGGTEAFF
TGTGCCAGCAGTGGGGGGGCCCGCCACTCCGGGGGCACTGAAGCTTTCTTT
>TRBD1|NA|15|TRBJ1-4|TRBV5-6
CASNLRGLINEKLFF
TGTGCCAGCAACTTAAGGGGGCTCATTAATGAAAAACTGTTTTTT